This TCR beta chain is from a study of T-cell memory formation after mild COVID-19. The sample holds a few counts of this clonotype. Amplification by 5'RACE using constant-segment primers produced TCR alpha and TCR beta cDNA libraries that carried sample barcodes and UMIs. Via MiXCR, TCRdb re-called the 5' RACE reads, giving one row per CDR3 protein. The sample contains 280,000 or so distinct CDR3 sequences, 7% to 10% of which appear only once. The CDR3 has 13 residues. The germline V gene encodes CDR1 SGHDT and CDR2 YYEEEE. V lost 2 bases to trimming and J lost 4 bases, with 9 bases between them. The gene calls are TRBV5-6 and TRBJ2-5; D is possibly TRBD2 (5 bases). The TCR sequence derives from a man between 18 and 29 years old who had mild COVID-19 (a few samples of this study predate the infection). Cell type and time point are not known. Sequencing was performed on PBMCs or a T cell subset sorted from them (not recorded which). CDR3: CASSFGVRETQYF. Written as DNA, the CDR3 is TGTGCCAGCAGCTTCGGGGTTCGAGAGACCCAGTACTTC.